Listed below are T cell receptor beta chains from one sample, sequenced in a study of persistence of HIV-infected CD4 T cells. The method was immunoSEQ multiplex PCR; TCRdb's version includes in-frame clones alone and lacks a portion of them. The sample contains approximately 31,000 clones, more than 75% of which appear only once. These TCRs are of unknown antigen specificity. The sample was CD4+ T cells sorted from PBMCs after approximately 19-hour stimulation, taken from a patient who received antiretroviral therapy. These TCRs come from an adult woman with HIV who was CMV-seropositive. Each CDR3 is given with its conserved first and last residue. The D gene is left open where the match is weak. Clone sizes are given selectively: once, few, many, or a class where the clone is expanded.

cdr3_length: 17; j_call: TRBJ2-1; d_call: TRBD1; clone_size: once; v_call: TRBV5-1; cdr3_nt: TGCGCCAGCAGCGTCCTTGGAGGGGACAGGGTATCCCTGGAGCAGTTCTTC; cdr3_aa: CASSVLGGDRVSLEQFF
cdr3_length: 16; j_call: TRBJ2-6; d_call: TRBD1; clone_size: NA; v_call: TRBV2; cdr3_nt: TGTGCCGGACAGACAGGGATCGCTGCTGGGGCCAACGTCCTGACTTTC; cdr3_aa: CAGQTGIAAGANVLTF
cdr3_length: 20; j_call: TRBJ1-3; d_call: NA; clone_size: NA; v_call: TRBV15; cdr3_nt: TGTGCCACCAGCAGAGAAGGGGGTACCGGACGCAAAAGCTCTGGAAACACCATATATTTT; cdr3_aa: CATSREGGTGRKSSGNTIYF
cdr3_length: 14; j_call: TRBJ2-2; d_call: NA; clone_size: NA; v_call: TRBV11-3; cdr3_nt: TGTGCCAGCAGCTTGAAGGGAATCGCCGGGGAGCTGTTTTTT; cdr3_aa: CASSLKGIAGELFF
cdr3_length: 11; j_call: TRBJ1-5; d_call: TRBD1; clone_size: NA; v_call: TRBV7-9; cdr3_nt: TGTGCCAGCAGCCGGACAGGGCATCAGCATTTT; cdr3_aa: CASSRTGHQHF
cdr3_length: 16; j_call: TRBJ1-1; d_call: NA; clone_size: NA; v_call: TRBV19; cdr3_nt: TGTGCCAGTAGTAGTTGGGGGAGGGTTCCTAACACTGAAGCTTTCTTT; cdr3_aa: CASSSWGRVPNTEAFF
cdr3_length: 19; j_call: TRBJ2-6; d_call: NA; clone_size: NA; v_call: TRBV9; cdr3_nt: TGTGCCAGCGGCTTAGAGGGATATTCCCGTATCTCTGGGGCCAACGTCCTGACTTTC; cdr3_aa: CASGLEGYSRISGANVLTF
cdr3_length: 14; j_call: TRBJ2-7; d_call: TRBD1; clone_size: NA; v_call: TRBV5-8; cdr3_nt: TGTGCCAGCAGCTTCGGACAGGGGTCCTACGAGCAGTACTTC; cdr3_aa: CASSFGQGSYEQYF
cdr3_length: 12; j_call: TRBJ2-3; d_call: NA; clone_size: NA; v_call: TRBV19; cdr3_nt: TGTGCCAGTAAGGGGACCGTAGATACGCAGTATTTT; cdr3_aa: CASKGTVDTQYF
cdr3_length: 14; j_call: TRBJ1-1; d_call: NA; clone_size: NA; v_call: TRBV7-8; cdr3_nt: TGTGCCAGCAGCCTGACTAGGGTGTTAACTGAAGCTTTCTTT; cdr3_aa: CASSLTRVLTEAFF
cdr3_length: 16; j_call: TRBJ2-1; d_call: TRBD2; clone_size: NA; v_call: TRBV6-2/TRBV6-3; cdr3_nt: TGTGCCAGCAGTTACTCCTCCGGGACTAGCGGCAATGAGCAGTTCTTC; cdr3_aa: CASSYSSGTSGNEQFF
cdr3_length: 16; j_call: TRBJ1-4; d_call: NA; clone_size: NA; v_call: TRBV12-5; cdr3_nt: TGTGCTAGTGGTTTGACCTTATCCGGAACAAATGAAAAACTGTTTTTT; cdr3_aa: CASGLTLSGTNEKLFF
cdr3_length: 15; j_call: TRBJ2-6; d_call: TRBD2; clone_size: NA; v_call: TRBV6-2/TRBV6-3; cdr3_nt: TGTGCCAGCAGTCCCGGGGGGGCTGGGGCCAACGTCCTGACTTTC; cdr3_aa: CASSPGGAGANVLTF
cdr3_length: 14; j_call: TRBJ2-1; d_call: NA; clone_size: NA; v_call: TRBV5-1; cdr3_nt: TGCGCCAGCAGCTCCCGACAGGATTACAATGAGCAGTTCTTC; cdr3_aa: CASSSRQDYNEQFF
cdr3_length: 13; j_call: TRBJ2-7; d_call: NA; clone_size: once; v_call: TRBV12-3/TRBV12-4; cdr3_nt: TGTGCCAGCAGTTTTGGGGGTTCCTACGAGCAGTACTTC; cdr3_aa: CASSFGGSYEQYF
cdr3_length: 13; j_call: TRBJ2-3; d_call: NA; clone_size: NA; v_call: TRBV5-1; cdr3_nt: TGCGCCAGCAGCTTGGAGGGGGGAGATACGCAGTATTTT; cdr3_aa: CASSLEGGDTQYF
cdr3_length: 15; j_call: TRBJ1-2; d_call: NA; clone_size: once; v_call: TRBV11-3; cdr3_nt: TGTGCCAGCAGCTTAACGGGAGTCGAACCCTATGGCTACACCTTC; cdr3_aa: CASSLTGVEPYGYTF
cdr3_length: 15; j_call: TRBJ1-3; d_call: NA; clone_size: NA; v_call: TRBV6-2/TRBV6-3; cdr3_nt: TGTGCCAGCAGCCCCGCTTCGGTACCTGGAAACACCATATATTTT; cdr3_aa: CASSPASVPGNTIYF
cdr3_length: 13; j_call: TRBJ1-1; d_call: NA; clone_size: NA; v_call: TRBV18; cdr3_nt: TGTGCCAGCTCACCCACAGTCCTGAGTGAAGCTTTCTTT; cdr3_aa: CASSPTVLSEAFF
cdr3_length: 14; j_call: TRBJ2-7; d_call: NA; clone_size: medium-sized; v_call: TRBV30; cdr3_nt: TGTGCCTGGAGTTGGGGGAGTAGTGACTACGAGCAGTACTTC; cdr3_aa: CAWSWGSSDYEQYF
cdr3_length: 14; j_call: TRBJ1-3; d_call: TRBD1; clone_size: NA; v_call: TRBV7-3; cdr3_nt: TGTGCCAGCAGCCGTGGACAGGGGGCAGACACCATATATTTT; cdr3_aa: CASSRGQGADTIYF
cdr3_length: 17; j_call: TRBJ2-7; d_call: TRBD2; clone_size: NA; v_call: TRBV7-6; cdr3_nt: TGTGCCAGCAGCTTAGTACCCCCTAGCGGGAGGATCTACGAGCAGTACTTC; cdr3_aa: CASSLVPPSGRIYEQYF
cdr3_length: 14; j_call: TRBJ2-7; d_call: TRBD1; clone_size: NA; v_call: TRBV18; cdr3_nt: TGTGCCAGCTCACCGGGACAGGGGGCCTACGAGCAGTACTTC; cdr3_aa: CASSPGQGAYEQYF
cdr3_length: 15; j_call: TRBJ1-2; d_call: NA; clone_size: NA; v_call: TRBV3-1/TRBV3-2; cdr3_nt: TGTGCCAGCTACAGCCACTTTCGAGGGGACTATGGCTACACCTTC; cdr3_aa: CASYSHFRGDYGYTF
cdr3_length: 15; j_call: TRBJ1-1; d_call: NA; clone_size: NA; v_call: TRBV5-1; cdr3_nt: TGCGCCAGCAGCTTGAGCGGAATTATGAACACTGAAGCTTTCTTT; cdr3_aa: CASSLSGIMNTEAFF
cdr3_length: 11; j_call: TRBJ1-2; d_call: NA; clone_size: NA; v_call: TRBV18; cdr3_nt: TGTGCCAGCTCACCGGGGGATGGCTACACCTTC; cdr3_aa: CASSPGDGYTF
cdr3_length: 17; j_call: TRBJ2-5; d_call: TRBD2; clone_size: NA; v_call: TRBV5-8; cdr3_nt: TGTGCCAGCAGCTTGGGAGTCGGGGGGACTTCCCAAGAGACCCAGTACTTC; cdr3_aa: CASSLGVGGTSQETQYF
cdr3_length: 15; j_call: TRBJ2-7; d_call: TRBD2; clone_size: NA; v_call: TRBV13; cdr3_nt: TGTGCCAGCAGCTTAGCTAGCGGGGGGACATACGAGCAGTACTTC; cdr3_aa: CASSLASGGTYEQYF
cdr3_length: 15; j_call: TRBJ2-5; d_call: NA; clone_size: NA; v_call: TRBV9; cdr3_nt: TGTGCCAGCAGCCCGCGTTGGGCTAGGGGAGAGACCCAGTACTTC; cdr3_aa: CASSPRWARGETQYF
cdr3_length: 15; j_call: TRBJ2-3; d_call: TRBD2; clone_size: NA; v_call: TRBV6-2/TRBV6-3; cdr3_nt: TGTGCCAGCAGTTATGCTAGCGGACTCACGGGGACGCAGTATTTT; cdr3_aa: CASSYASGLTGTQYF
cdr3_length: 14; j_call: TRBJ2-1; d_call: NA; clone_size: NA; v_call: TRBV7-9; cdr3_nt: TGTGCCAGCAGCGGTCAGGCGGGTTTCAATGAGCAGTTCTTC; cdr3_aa: CASSGQAGFNEQFF
cdr3_length: 16; j_call: TRBJ1-2; d_call: TRBD1; clone_size: NA; v_call: TRBV5-1; cdr3_nt: TGCGCCAGCACCCTTCGGACAGGGGAGAATGGTTATGGCTACACCTTC; cdr3_aa: CASTLRTGENGYGYTF
cdr3_length: 16; j_call: TRBJ1-1; d_call: TRBD1; clone_size: NA; v_call: TRBV11-3; cdr3_nt: TGTGCCAGCAGCAAACAGGGGGCCCAAGGGAACACTGAAGCTTTCTTT; cdr3_aa: CASSKQGAQGNTEAFF
cdr3_length: 13; j_call: TRBJ2-3; d_call: TRBD1; clone_size: NA; v_call: TRBV6-1; cdr3_nt: TGTGCCAGCAGGGACAGGAACACAGATACGCAGTATTTT; cdr3_aa: CASRDRNTDTQYF
cdr3_length: 14; j_call: TRBJ1-5; d_call: NA; clone_size: NA; v_call: TRBV7-9; cdr3_nt: TGTGCCAGCAGCTTACCAGGGAGGAATCAGCCCCAGCATTTT; cdr3_aa: CASSLPGRNQPQHF
cdr3_length: 11; j_call: TRBJ1-1; d_call: NA; clone_size: NA; v_call: TRBV20-1; cdr3_nt: TGCAGTGCTAGAGAGTACACTGAAGCTTTCTTT; cdr3_aa: CSAREYTEAFF
cdr3_length: 16; j_call: TRBJ2-5; d_call: NA; clone_size: NA; v_call: TRBV20-1; cdr3_nt: TGCAGTGCTAGTACCACGCCTATGACTATTCAAGAGACCCAGTACTTC; cdr3_aa: CSASTTPMTIQETQYF
cdr3_length: 15; j_call: TRBJ2-3; d_call: TRBD2; clone_size: NA; v_call: TRBV2; cdr3_nt: TGTGCCAGCAACGTTCAGCGGGGGGCGACAGATACGCAGTATTTT; cdr3_aa: CASNVQRGATDTQYF
cdr3_length: 14; j_call: TRBJ2-7; d_call: TRBD1; clone_size: NA; v_call: TRBV28; cdr3_nt: TGTGCCAGCAGTCCGGGACAGGGGGCCTACGAGCAGTACTTC; cdr3_aa: CASSPGQGAYEQYF
cdr3_length: 12; j_call: TRBJ2-4; d_call: NA; clone_size: few; v_call: TRBV29-1; cdr3_nt: TGCAGCGTTGATATGGGGGAGAACATTCAGTACTTC; cdr3_aa: CSVDMGENIQYF
cdr3_length: 15; j_call: TRBJ1-1; d_call: TRBD1; clone_size: few; v_call: TRBV7-3; cdr3_nt: TGTGCCAGCAGCTTAACAGCAGGGGGGAACACTGAAGCTTTCTTT; cdr3_aa: CASSLTAGGNTEAFF
cdr3_length: 12; j_call: TRBJ2-7; d_call: NA; clone_size: NA; v_call: TRBV3-1/TRBV3-2; cdr3_nt: TGTGCCAGCAGCCAAGCCGAATACGAGCAGTACTTC; cdr3_aa: CASSQAEYEQYF
cdr3_length: 14; j_call: TRBJ1-5; d_call: NA; clone_size: NA; v_call: TRBV6-5; cdr3_nt: TGTGCCAGTGAGGGCGCGGGATTGGGTGAGCCCCAGCATTTT; cdr3_aa: CASEGAGLGEPQHF
cdr3_length: 12; j_call: TRBJ2-7; d_call: NA; clone_size: NA; v_call: TRBV5-4; cdr3_nt: TGTGCCAGCAGCCGATCCGGCTACGAGCAGTACTTC; cdr3_aa: CASSRSGYEQYF
cdr3_length: 14; j_call: TRBJ1-1; d_call: NA; clone_size: NA; v_call: TRBV5-1; cdr3_nt: TGCGCCAGCAGCCTACCACAGGGTGGCACTGAAGCTTTCTTT; cdr3_aa: CASSLPQGGTEAFF
cdr3_length: 14; j_call: TRBJ1-2; d_call: NA; clone_size: NA; v_call: TRBV19; cdr3_nt: TGTGCCAGTAGTAGGGTCACGGGGTTATATGGCTACACCTTC; cdr3_aa: CASSRVTGLYGYTF